This T cell receptor (beta chain) was captured by sequencing in a study of T cell repertoires in cytomegalovirus infection (dated by TCRdb to about 2019). About the study as a whole: Because public TCR beta signatures pointed to carriage of CMV infection together with the matching HLA type, the HLA type of each donor mattered for the analysis. Study-level results and caveats: The ex vivo response was dominated by HLA-C-restricted CMV-specific TCR beta clonotypes, which also provided the single most frequent clonotype in two of eight donors. Cumulative frequency of public TCR beta family members discriminated carriers of CMV infection plus the relevant HLA type in this cohort and an independent approximately 370-donor cohort.

From the germline V gene, CDR1 is LGHNT and CDR2 is FRNRAP. The cysteine opens and the phenylalanine closes a CDR3 of 11 amino acids. The DNA shown is the 33-base CDR3, in frame from base 1. Between the V and J ends, shortened by 6 bases and 1 base respectively, the junction contains 3 bases. There are many counts of this clonotype. The antigen it binds to is not known. No quality values exist for individual bases; no much larger clone is one base distant. The sample was run on an Illumina HiSeq 1500. TCRdb reran the public reads through fastp at Q25 and MiXCR, keeping productive beta chains. CDR3 protein sequences are deduplicated, and each keeps its most common genes and DNA. This sample has approximately 500,000 distinct CDR3 sequences in its table, and around 11% of those were observed once. Clones ranked in the top ten supply about 10% of the sample.

The TCR sequence derives from a human donor in good health (CMV status not recorded). Some clones in this sample may be carry-over from other donors' samples. What was sequenced was PBMCs. The rearrangement combines TRBV12-5 with TRBJ1-1, with no confidently assigned D gene. The DNA sequence is as follows: TGTGCTAGTGGAGAGAACACTGAAGCTTTCTTT. This gives the protein CASGENTEAFF.